This T cell receptor (beta chain) emerged from a study of blood T cells in healthy people across ages. This clonotype was found once. What it binds is unknown. PCR was performed a second time for about 7 to 11 cycles using a sample-barcoded 5' primer and a J-beta primer mix. A template-switch adaptor with 12 random nucleotides tagged each cDNA molecule. Researchers report that each sample yielded at least 3 million CDR3-containing paired-end reads. In TCRdb, the 5' RACE reads were re-called with MiXCR into one record per CDR3 protein. The data show roughly 720,000 distinct CDR3 sequences, approximately 53% seen once. Study-level points and caveats: With age, beta diversity per million T cells declined roughly linearly, significantly by 30 to 40. The authors considered diversity estimates from one million T cells to be underestimates.

Trimming left V 1 base short and J 6 bases short, with 21 bases between. This CDR3 region has 17 residues. The V gene's germline CDR1 is SGHTA and CDR2 FQGNSA. The clonotype originates from a man at least 80 years old in good health. The chain is built from TRBV7-2 and TRBJ1-2; D might be TRBD1 (5 bases). Sequences were obtained from blood. The CDR3 here is CASSLEPKGPFWNGYTF. Written as DNA, the CDR3 is TGTGCCAGCAGCTTAGAGCCCAAGGGACCCTTCTGGAATGGCTACACCTTC.